Given below is one T cell receptor (beta chain) in context. This CDR3 region has 15 residues. The trim removed 0 bases at V and 7 bases at J, leaving 8 bases unmatched. Germline CDR1 and CDR2: MGHDK and SYGVNS. Profiled with immunoSEQ multiplex PCR; TCRdb holds only in-frame clones, not every one. The sample gives roughly 3,300 clones, about four fifths of which show up once; about 15% is in the top ten. These data are taken from a study of chemoradiotherapy in HPV16-positive cancers. The TCR originated in a human donor with HPV-associated anogenital cancer. The V call is TRBV25-1, the J call TRBJ2-7; 8 bases match TRBD1. The sample here was tumor tissue, taken from a patient who underwent chemoradiotherapy. The CDR3 region is CASSEYEAGGREQYF. As DNA, the CDR3 is TGTGCCAGCAGTGAATATGAGGCAGGGGGCCGTGAGCAGTACTTC.